These 32 T cell receptor beta chains came from one sample sequenced in a study of shared clonotypes between healthy human individuals. Profiled with immunoSEQ multiplex PCR; TCRdb holds only in-frame clones, not every one. Of 400,000 to 500,000 clones in the sample, less than 80% are singletons; the top ten hold 9.5% to 15%. Sequencing input: PBMCs. The receptors here all came from a woman aged 40 to 50 in good health. Some clones in this sample may be carry-over from other donors' samples.

This clone was observed a few times. V gene TRBV6-5 combines with J gene TRBJ1-1, with D unresolved. CDR3 size: 11 residues. Germline V gene lookup returns CDR1 MNHEY and CDR2 SVGAGI. Trimming removed 4 bases at V and 8 bases at J, with 8 bases between. The CDR3 nucleotides read TGTGCCAGCAGTTTTAGGGCGGAAGCTTTCTTT. Amino acids: CASSFRAEAFF.

The CDR3: CSARSYTEAFF. CDR3 bases: TGCAGTGCTAGATCGTACACTGAAGCTTTCTTT. The chain carries TRBV20-1 and TRBJ1-1; D remains ambiguous. This CDR3 is built from 11 residues. Trimming removed 2 bases from V and 3 bases from J, with 4 bases in between. Germline V CDR1 and CDR2: DFQATT, SNEGSKA (reference sequence).

This chain links TRBV6-5 with TRBJ1-1, with a tentative D call TRBD1 (5 bases). This CDR3 is built from 15 residues. Germline V gene sequence: CDR1 MNHEY, CDR2 SVGAGI. Trimming took off 0 bases at V and 5 bases at J, with 13 bases between the two ends. For the CDR3, the DNA is TGTGCCAGCAGTTACTCGGACTACGGGGCAACTGAAGCTTTCTTT. Its protein product is CASSYSDYGATEAFF.

CDR3: CASSLSQHYNEQFF. Here the CDR3 DNA reads TGTGCCAGCAGCTTATCCCAGCATTACAATGAGCAGTTCTTC. The rearrangement joins TRBV7-9 to TRBJ2-1; D is undetermined. The length of the CDR3 is 14 residues. The germline gives CDR1 SEHNR, CDR2 FQNEAQ (reference sequence). Trimming removed 2 bases at V and 4 bases at J, with 9 bases between.

This chain's CDR3 is CAWSSSTGYNEQFF. The CDR3 DNA follows: TGTGCCTGGAGTTCCTCGACAGGTTACAATGAGCAGTTCTTC. J is TRBJ2-1 and V is TRBV30, with D possibly matching TRBD1 (6 bases). The CDR3 is made up of 14 amino acids. Germline CDR1 GTSNPN, CDR2 SVGIG (reference sequence). V was pared by 2 bases and J by 4 bases, with 12 bases between.

V usage is TRBV28 and J usage is TRBJ1-3; D gene uncertain. CDR3 size: 18 residues. Germline CDR1 reads MDHEN; CDR2 reads SYDVKM. Trimming shortened V by 3 bases and J by 0 bases, and 18 bases separated the two germline ends. The CDR3 DNA reads TGTGCCAGCAGTTTGACCCTCCGGGCCCCGAGCTCTGGAAACACCATATATTTT. Its translation: CASSLTLRAPSSGNTIYF.

This chain links TRBV7-2 with TRBJ2-2; perhaps TRBD2 as D (5 bases). The CDR3 has 17 amino acids. V shed 5 bases and J shed 4 bases, with 20 bases lying between them. The germline V gene encodes CDR1 SGHTA and CDR2 FQGNSA. In DNA form, the CDR3 reads TGTGCCAGCAGCCCCTGGGGAGTCCCCGCGGGCACCGGGGAGCTGTTTTTT. Translating it yields CASSPWGVPAGTGELFF.

This clone was seen a few times. The V call is TRBV19, the J call TRBJ1-5; no definite D call. The CDR3 has 17 residues. The V end was cut by 3 bases, the J end by 0 bases, with 15 bases between. The V gene's germline CDR1 is LNHDA and CDR2 SQIVND (reference sequence). CDR3 in DNA: TGTGCCAGTAGTATTTACCGAGGAGGGAATAGCAATCAGCCCCAGCATTTT. Its protein product is CASSIYRGGNSNQPQHF.

This clone has a handful of counts. The chain joins TRBV2 to TRBJ1-2, with TRBD1 as a possible D gene (5 bases). CDR3 length: 14 residues. CDR1 and CDR2 from the germline V gene are SNHLY and FYNNEI. The ends were cut back, 0 bases at V and 1 base at J, with 6 bases in the middle. Here the CDR3 reads CASSEAGDNYGYTF. The CDR3 DNA follows: TGTGCCAGCAGTGAAGCAGGGGATAACTATGGCTACACCTTC.

This chain uses TRBV28 with TRBJ1-1; D remains ambiguous. The CDR3 length is 15 residues. In germline, CDR1 is MDHEN, CDR2 SYDVKM. V lost 1 base, J lost 1 base, and 10 bases lay in between. The CDR3 region has the DNA TGTGCCAGCAGTTTATTACTACGAGGGAACACTGAAGCTTTCTTT. Its translation is CASSLLLRGNTEAFF.

The chain is built from TRBV18 and TRBJ2-5; D may be TRBD1 or TRBD2 (5 bases each). The CDR3 has 14 residues. V was clipped by 4 bases and J by 5 bases, with 14 bases between them. The germline V gene has CDR1 KGHSH and CDR2 LQKENI. The CDR3 is CASSRDRRRETQYF. In DNA form, the CDR3 reads TGTGCCAGCTCACGGGACCGGAGGAGGGAGACCCAGTACTTC.

The rearrangement links TRBV4-1 to TRBJ2-7, with a possible D match to TRBD2 (5 bases). From germline, CDR1 is MGHRA and CDR2 YSYEKL. The CDR3 consists of 14 residues. Trimming took 4 bases from V and 2 from J, leaving 12 bases between them. The CDR3 here is CASSLAWETYEQYF. The CDR3 bases are TGCGCCAGCAGCCTAGCCTGGGAGACCTACGAGCAGTACTTC.

This chain links TRBV6-5 with TRBJ1-5, with unresolved D. The CDR3 is 14 amino acids. V lost 4 bases to trimming and J lost 5 bases, with 12 bases between them. CDR1 is MNHEY and CDR2 is SVGAGI in the germline V gene. CDR3 sequence (DNA): TGTGCCAGCAGTTGGACCCGCGGCGATCAGCCCCAGCATTTT. Amino acids: CASSWTRGDQPQHF.

The chain joins TRBV7-9 to TRBJ2-5; no reliable D call. In germline, CDR1 is SEHNR, CDR2 FQNEAQ (reference sequence). There are 14 residues in the CDR3. Trimming cost V 2 bases and J 5 bases, with 12 bases left between them. CDR3 DNA: TGTGCCAGCAGCTTAAGTAGTCTCGCCGAGACCCAGTACTTC. It codes for CASSLSSLAETQYF.

As DNA, the CDR3 is TGTGCCAGCAGCCCGCGTGGAAGCGGCAAGGGCGAGCAGTACTTC. Translating gives CASSPRGSGKGEQYF. The chain has TRBV5-4 and TRBJ2-7, with D maybe TRBD2 (5 bases). The ends were cut back, 4 bases at V and 6 bases at J, with 20 bases in the middle. The CDR3 totals 15 residues. In germline, CDR1 is SGHNT, CDR2 YYREEE (reference sequence).

This clone was recorded once. J is TRBJ2-1 and V is TRBV5-1; the D is unclear. CDR3 length: 13 residues. Germline CDR1 reads SGHRS; CDR2 reads YFSETQ. V lost 0 bases, J lost 8 bases, and 9 bases lay in between. The CDR3 DNA is TGCGCCAGCAGCTTGGTAGGGCTCGATGAGCAGTTCTTC. Protein: CASSLVGLDEQFF.

This clone was counted a single time. The genes are TRBV28 and TRBJ2-7; 7 bases fit TRBD2. The CDR3 extends over 15 amino acids. Trimming took 5 bases from V and 2 from J; bases not matched to a gene: 9. Germline V gives CDR1 MDHEN, CDR2 SYDVKM. CDR3 loop: CASSLPGTTTYEQYF. The CDR3 nucleotides read TGTGCCAGCAGTCTCCCCGGGACTACAACCTACGAGCAGTACTTC.

This clone was detected many times. The chain combines TRBV27 with TRBJ2-4; 7 positions agree with TRBD1. CDR3 length equals 17 residues. V was pared by 5 bases and J by 3 bases, with 13 bases of the junction left unmatched. Germline V CDR1 and CDR2: MNHEY, SMNVEV (reference sequence). The CDR3 protein is CASSPLLQGLDKNIQYF. The CDR3 nucleotides are TGTGCCAGCAGTCCCCTCCTACAGGGGTTGGACAAAAACATTCAGTACTTC.

The rearrangement links TRBV5-1 to TRBJ2-1; 15 bases line up with TRBD2. J gave up 3 bases and V 3 bases, and 7 bases lay outside the gene matches. CDR3 size: 18 residues. The germline V gene encodes CDR1 SGHRS and CDR2 YFSETQ. The CDR3 DNA sequence: TGCGCCAGCAGCTACGGACTAGCGGGAGGGGGGTTCTACAATGAGCAGTTCTTC. Its translation is CASSYGLAGGGFYNEQFF.

On this clone: Being one base from a much bigger clone, this may be a read error. This rearrangement joins TRBV6-6 to TRBJ1-2; TRBD1 is a possible D gene (5 bases). CDR1 MNHNY and CDR2 SVGAGI come from the germline V gene (reference sequence). The length of the CDR3 is 12 residues. CDR3: CASSYPDRGYIF. CDR3 sequence (DNA): TGTGCCAGCAGTTACCCGGACCGGGGCTACATCTTC.

The chain couples TRBV5-1 to TRBJ2-1; 7 positions match TRBD2. After removal of 4 bases from V and 8 bases from J, the junction contained 9 bases not matched to a gene. Looked up from germline, CDR1 is SGHRS and CDR2 is YFSETQ. The CDR3 covers 14 residues. The CDR3: CASSREGPLDEQFF. The CDR3 region has the DNA TGCGCCAGCAGCAGGGAGGGCCCTTTGGATGAGCAGTTCTTC.

V and J are TRBV4-2 and TRBJ2-2; D unclear. The CDR3 length is 15 residues. The V gene's germline CDR1 is LGHNA and CDR2 YNFKEQ. Trimming stripped 0 bases from V and 6 bases from J, with 11 bases between. In DNA form, the CDR3 reads TGTGCCAGCAGCCAAGAAGCCCCCGCCCCCGGGGAGCTGTTTTTT. It is translated as CASSQEAPAPGELFF.

This sequence joins TRBV4-1 and TRBJ1-5; perhaps TRBD1 as D (6 bases). CDR1 is MGHRA, CDR2 YSYEKL, per germline. The V end was cut by 0 bases, the J end by 6 bases, with 15 bases between. The CDR3 is made up of 16 amino acids. CDR3 amino acids: CASSQEGGAGSQPQHF. The CDR3 nucleotides are TGCGCCAGCAGCCAAGAGGGGGGCGCGGGGAGTCAGCCCCAGCATTTT.

The gene calls are TRBV28 and TRBJ1-2, with a possible D match to TRBD1 (5 bases). The CDR3 contains 14 residues. The germline V gene encodes CDR1 MDHEN and CDR2 SYDVKM. The germline V and J ends were trimmed by 5 bases and 0 bases, with 10 bases remaining between them. For the CDR3, the DNA is TGTGCCAGCAGTCTCGGGGGGGCTAACTATGGCTACACCTTC. Amino acid sequence: CASSLGGANYGYTF.

J is TRBJ2-7 and V is TRBV6-5; D unclear. The germline CDR1 and CDR2 sequences are MNHEY and SVGAGI. Trimming pared 2 bases from V and 0 bases from J, leaving 8 bases between. The CDR3 runs 14 residues. CDR3: CASSYGRSSYEQYF. The CDR3 nucleotides are TGTGCCAGCAGTTACGGACGATCCTCCTACGAGCAGTACTTC.

The chain is built from TRBV5-6 and TRBJ2-1, with 8 bases lining up with TRBD2. Trimming cost V 2 bases and J 10 bases; bases outside gene matches: 8. The CDR3 covers 14 residues. Germline V gene sequence: CDR1 SGHDT, CDR2 YYEEEE. Here the CDR3 reads CASSLLAATREQFF. The CDR3 nucleotides read TGTGCCAGCAGCTTACTAGCGGCCACGCGGGAGCAGTTCTTC.

Only a few counts were recorded for this clone. This may be a read error: a much more frequent sequence differs by one nucleotide. Other DNA sequences within the sample encode an identical CDR3. This chain joins TRBV29-1 and TRBJ1-1, with no clear D. The CDR3 has 12 residues. Trimming took 6 bases from V and 6 from J, leaving 14 bases between them. Germline-derived CDR1 and CDR2 are SQVTM and ANQGSEA. In DNA form, the CDR3 reads TGCAGCGTCGGGGATGGCCTGGCTGAAGCTTTCTTT. This encodes CSVGDGLAEAFF.

This rearrangement joins TRBV5-1 to TRBJ2-1; 8 bases are a match to TRBD1. The germline gives CDR1 SGHRS, CDR2 YFSETQ. This CDR3 contains 16 residues. Losses at the gene ends were 4 bases for V and 4 bases for J; bases not matched to a gene: 10. The CDR3 region is CASSLLETGGYNEQFF. The CDR3 DNA sequence: TGCGCCAGCAGCCTACTTGAAACAGGGGGATACAATGAGCAGTTCTTC.

The CDR3 sequence: CASSLVGLAGTGELFF. DNA of the CDR3: TGTGCCAGCAGCTTAGTGGGACTAGCGGGAACCGGGGAGCTGTTTTTT. V gene TRBV7-2 combines with J gene TRBJ2-2, with 13 bases matching TRBD2. The CDR3 contains 16 residues. V was pared by 1 base and J by 5 bases, with 1 base of the junction left unmatched. CDR1 and CDR2 (germline): SGHTA, FQGNSA.

The genes are TRBV5-5 and TRBJ2-7; tentative D call: TRBD1 (6 bases). This CDR3 is built from 16 residues. Germline V CDR1 and CDR2: SGHKS, YYEKEE (reference sequence). Trimming took off 3 bases at V and 0 bases at J, with 16 bases between the two ends. CDR3 bases: TGTGCCAGCAGCTCCACCCACAGGGCAAGCTCCTACGAGCAGTACTTC. As protein: CASSSTHRASSYEQYF.

This clone was seen repeatedly, ten times or more. Other DNA variants within this sample encode the same CDR3. The chain links TRBV7-2 to TRBJ2-7; either TRBD1 or TRBD2 may supply D (5 bases each). The CDR3 spans 14 residues. Germline CDR1 SGHTA, CDR2 FQGNSA. The V and J ends lost 6 bases and 2 bases respectively, with 14 bases between them. In DNA, the CDR3 is TGTGCCAGCAGTCGGGGACGTGGCGCCTACGAGCAGTACTTC. Translated: CASSRGRGAYEQYF.

In DNA form, the CDR3 reads TGTGCCAGCAGCCCCGGGCCGGGAGATTCCAAAAACATTCAGTACTTC. Its protein product is CASSPGPGDSKNIQYF. This chain uses TRBV28 with TRBJ2-4, with D possibly TRBD2 on 6 matching bases. This CDR3 has 16 amino acids. The V end was cut by 6 bases, the J end by 2 bases, with 17 bases between. Germline V gene sequence: CDR1 MDHEN, CDR2 SYDVKM.